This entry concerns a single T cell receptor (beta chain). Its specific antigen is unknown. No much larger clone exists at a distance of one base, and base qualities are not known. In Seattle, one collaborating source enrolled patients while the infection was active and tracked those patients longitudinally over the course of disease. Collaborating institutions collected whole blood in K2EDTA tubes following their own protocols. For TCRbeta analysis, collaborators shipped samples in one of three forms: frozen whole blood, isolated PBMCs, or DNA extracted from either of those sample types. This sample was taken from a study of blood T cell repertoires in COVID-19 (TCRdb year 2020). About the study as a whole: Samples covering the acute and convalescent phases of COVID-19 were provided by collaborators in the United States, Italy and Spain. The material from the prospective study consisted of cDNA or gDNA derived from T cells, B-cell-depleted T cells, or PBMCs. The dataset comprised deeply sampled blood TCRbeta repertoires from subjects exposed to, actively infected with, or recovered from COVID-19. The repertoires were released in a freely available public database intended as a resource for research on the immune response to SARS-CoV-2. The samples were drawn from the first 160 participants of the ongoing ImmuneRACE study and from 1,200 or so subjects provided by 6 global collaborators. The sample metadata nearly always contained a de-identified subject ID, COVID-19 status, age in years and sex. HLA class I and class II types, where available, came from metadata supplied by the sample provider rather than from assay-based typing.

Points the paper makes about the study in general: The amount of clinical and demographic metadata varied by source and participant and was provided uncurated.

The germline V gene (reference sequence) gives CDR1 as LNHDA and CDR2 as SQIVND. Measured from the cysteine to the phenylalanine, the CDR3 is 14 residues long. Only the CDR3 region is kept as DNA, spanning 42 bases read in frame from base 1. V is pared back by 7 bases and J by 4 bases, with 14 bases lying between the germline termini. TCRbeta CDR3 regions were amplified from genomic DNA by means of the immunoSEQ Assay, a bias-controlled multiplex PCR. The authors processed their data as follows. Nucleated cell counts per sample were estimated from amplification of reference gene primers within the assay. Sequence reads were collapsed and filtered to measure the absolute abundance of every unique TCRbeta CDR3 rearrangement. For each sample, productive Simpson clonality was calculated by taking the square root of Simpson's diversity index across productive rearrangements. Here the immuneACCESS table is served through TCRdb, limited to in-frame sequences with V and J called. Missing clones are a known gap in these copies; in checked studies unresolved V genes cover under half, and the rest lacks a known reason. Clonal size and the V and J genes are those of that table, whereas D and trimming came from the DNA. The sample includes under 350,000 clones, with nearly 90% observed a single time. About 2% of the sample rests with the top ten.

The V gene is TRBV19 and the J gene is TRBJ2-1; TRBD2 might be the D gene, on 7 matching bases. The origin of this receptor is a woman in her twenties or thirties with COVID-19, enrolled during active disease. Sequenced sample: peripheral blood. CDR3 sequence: CASIRGGPYNEQFF. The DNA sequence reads TGTGCCAGTATAAGGGGGGGACCGTACAATGAGCAGTTCTTC. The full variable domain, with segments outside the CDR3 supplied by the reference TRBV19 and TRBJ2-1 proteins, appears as DGGITQSPKYLFRKEGQNVTLSCEQNLNHDAMYWYRQDPGQGLRLIYYSQIVNDFQKGDIAEGYSVSREKKESFPLTVTSAQKNPTAFYLCASIRGGPYNEQFFGPGTRLTVL.